The 21 T cell receptor beta chains below all came from one sample that was sequenced in a study of T cells after posttransplantation cyclophosphamide. Sequencing used immunoSEQ multiplex PCR; TCRdb keeps in-frame clones, though not all of them. The sample lists more than 20,000 clones; approximately 76% were seen once. Input material: memory CD4+ T cells sorted from PBMCs. The receptors come from a woman aged 55-69 years in good health, CMV-negative, and a related stem cell transplant donor.

This chain links TRBV7-2 with TRBJ2-7; the match to TRBD2 covers 8 bases. Germline-derived CDR1 and CDR2 are SGHTA and FQGNSA. Trimming cost V 4 bases and J 3 bases; bases outside gene matches: 11. The CDR3 spans 16 residues. The CDR3 bases are TGTGCCAGCAGCTCCCCCGGGGTAGCGGGGAGCTACGAGCAGTACTTC. As protein: CASSSPGVAGSYEQYF.

This rearrangement joins TRBV11-2 to TRBJ1-2; a possible D gene is TRBD1 (6 bases). The CDR3 spans 15 residues. Germline CDR1 reads SGHAT; CDR2 reads FQNNGV. Trimming pared 5 bases from V and 4 bases from J, leaving 17 bases between. Here the CDR3 DNA reads TGTGCCAGCAGCCCCATACAGGGAAAGAGCTATGGCTACACCTTC. Amino acids: CASSPIQGKSYGYTF. The full variable domain, completed using reference TRBV11-2 and TRBJ1-2, is EAGVAQSPRYKIIEKRQSVAFWCNPISGHATLYWYQQILGQGPKLLIQFQNNGVVDDSQLPKDRFSAERLKGVDSTLKIQPAKLEDSAVYLCASSPIQGKSYGYTFGSGTRLTVV.

This clone occurred once. V usage is TRBV5-5 and J usage is TRBJ2-7; 10 bases fit TRBD2. CDR3 size: 15 residues. The germline gives CDR1 SGHKS, CDR2 YYEKEE (reference sequence). The ends lost 4 bases at V and 5 bases at J; junction bases unmatched: 9. The CDR3 DNA is TGTGCCAGCAGCCGCCTAGCGGGAGAAGTCCACGAGCAGTACTTC. It yields the protein CASSRLAGEVHEQYF.

The J gene is TRBJ1-4, the V gene TRBV7-2; 9 positions agree with TRBD1. The germline V gene encodes CDR1 SGHTA and CDR2 FQGNSA. This CDR3 spans 15 amino acids. Trimming took 6 bases from V and 7 from J; bases not matched to a gene: 9. CDR3 coding DNA: TGTGCCAGCAGTCTCCACAGGGGGCTAGGTGAAAAACTGTTTTTT. Translating it yields CASSLHRGLGEKLFF.

This sequence joins TRBV5-4 and TRBJ1-1, with unresolved D. The CDR3 consists of 12 residues. The ends were cut back, 2 bases at V and 11 bases at J, with 13 bases in the middle. Per germline, CDR1 SGHNT and CDR2 YYREEE (reference sequence). The CDR3 DNA reads as TGTGCCAGCAGCTTAGACACCAACAGCGCTTTCTTT. Translation gives CASSLDTNSAFF.

This clone was picked up a small number of times. V and J are TRBV7-2 and TRBJ1-2; D perhaps matches TRBD1 (6 bases). The CDR3 length is 14 residues. V was trimmed by 3 bases and J by 4 bases, leaving 12 bases between them. Germline lookup yields CDR1 SGHTA and CDR2 FQGNSA. The CDR3 sequence is CASSFGGQSYGYTF. The CDR3 bases are TGTGCCAGCAGCTTCGGAGGACAGTCCTATGGCTACACCTTC.

This chain links TRBV18 with TRBJ2-7, with 9 bases lining up with TRBD2. The germline CDR1 and CDR2 sequences are KGHSH and LQKENI. J was trimmed by 0 bases and V by 3 bases; bases with no gene match: 18. There are 20 residues in the CDR3. CDR3 sequence reads: CASSPQGLLGSGGFSYEQYF. DNA for the CDR3: TGTGCCAGCTCACCTCAGGGACTTCTGGGGAGCGGGGGGTTCTCCTACGAGCAGTACTTC.

The V gene is TRBV29-1, the J gene TRBJ2-1; 8 bases are shared with TRBD2. V trimming: 6 bases; J trimming: 4 bases; junction bases outside the gene matches: 8. CDR1 SQVTM and CDR2 ANQGSEA come from the germline V gene. The CDR3 loop spans 14 amino acids. The CDR3 sequence: CSVASGSRYNEQFF. Written as DNA, the CDR3 is TGCAGCGTGGCCAGCGGGAGTAGGTACAATGAGCAGTTCTTC.

The chain uses TRBV4-1 and TRBJ2-1; 13 nucleotides line up with TRBD2. With V trimmed by 4 bases and J by 3 bases, 12 bases remained unmatched. The CDR3 is 19 residues long. Germline V gene data show CDR1 as MGHRA and CDR2 as YSYEKL. CDR3 sequence reads: CASSPGLAGAQDNYNEQFF. Written as DNA, the CDR3 is TGCGCCAGCAGCCCCGGACTAGCGGGGGCTCAAGACAACTACAATGAGCAGTTCTTC.

This clone was observed a few times. The CDR3 region has the DNA TGTGCCAGCAGTGATGGGGGGGCGGTTGGCTACACCTTC. Translating it yields CASSDGGAVGYTF. This chain joins TRBV6-1 and TRBJ1-2; perhaps TRBD1 as D (6 bases). This CDR3 contains 13 residues. Trimming shortened V by 3 bases and J by 7 bases, and 12 bases separated the two germline ends. CDR1 MNHNS and CDR2 SASEGT come from the germline V gene.

This clone was counted only a few times. This chain connects TRBV27 to TRBJ1-5; D remains unclear. Germline assignment: CDR1 MNHEY and CDR2 SMNVEV (reference sequence). The CDR3 sequence is 14 residues long. The V end was cut by 6 bases, the J end by 4 bases, with 13 bases between. For the CDR3, the DNA is TGTGCCAGCAGACAACCCGGACTTAATCAGCCCCAGCATTTT. The encoded protein is CASRQPGLNQPQHF.

The CDR3: CSVPDRANYGYTF. The CDR3, as DNA: TGCAGCGTCCCCGACAGGGCTAACTATGGCTACACCTTC. The chain uses TRBV29-1 and TRBJ1-2; 7 positions match TRBD1. The length of the CDR3 is 13 residues. V was clipped by 6 bases and J by 0 bases; unmatched bases: 4. Germline V gene lookup returns CDR1 SQVTM and CDR2 ANQGSEA.

The CDR3 loop reads CASSQTGTGNTEAFF. The CDR3, as DNA: TGTGCCAGCAGCCAAACAGGGACAGGGAACACTGAAGCTTTCTTT. The V and J genes are TRBV16 and TRBJ1-1; 8 bases match TRBD1. The germline gives CDR1 KGHSY, CDR2 FQNENV. The CDR3 length is 15 residues. V lost 2 bases to trimming and J lost 1 base; unmatched junction nucleotides: 3.

CDR3 sequence reads: CASSFPPLTGDKYF. CDR3 nucleotide sequence: TGTGCCAGCAGTTTTCCCCCCCTGACAGGGGATAAGTACTTC. This sequence joins TRBV28 and TRBJ2-7; 8 positions agree with TRBD1. In germline, CDR1 is MDHEN, CDR2 SYDVKM. V trimming: 3 bases; J trimming: 11 bases; junction bases outside the gene matches: 12. The CDR3 loop spans 14 amino acids.

The chain links TRBV5-1 to TRBJ1-6, with TRBD1 identical over 7 bases. After removal of 4 bases from V and 5 bases from J, the junction contained 6 bases not matched to a gene. Germline-derived CDR1 and CDR2 are SGHRS and YFSETQ. This CDR3 is built from 15 residues. CDR3 bases: TGCGCCAGCAGCCGGTCCGGGACAGATAATTCACCCCTCCACTTT. It specifies CASSRSGTDNSPLHF.

The V call is TRBV6-1, the J call TRBJ2-3, with 9 bases aligning to TRBD2. CDR1 MNHNS and CDR2 SASEGT come from the germline V gene. The V segment lost 10 bases and the J segment 6 bases; nucleotides outside the gene matches: 11. The CDR3 runs to 14 residues. The CDR3 sequence is CATDRAGGPDTQYF. CDR3 DNA sequence: TGTGCCACGGACCGGGCGGGAGGGCCGGATACGCAGTATTTT.

This clone has just a few counts. The gene calls are TRBV5-6 and TRBJ2-1, with 14 bases that match TRBD2. The trim removed 4 bases at V and 7 bases at J, leaving 7 bases unmatched. The length of the CDR3 is 16 residues. Germline-derived CDR1 and CDR2 are SGHDT and YYEEEE. CDR3 loop: CASSRPGLAGVNEQFF. As DNA, the CDR3 is TGTGCCAGCAGCCGGCCGGGACTAGCGGGAGTGAATGAGCAGTTCTTC.

The chain has TRBV27 and TRBJ2-1, with D possibly TRBD2 on 6 matching bases. The V end lost 5 bases, the J end lost 4 bases, and 15 bases lay between the germline ends. The CDR3 is made up of 15 amino acids. Germline V gene data show CDR1 as MNHEY and CDR2 as SMNVEV (reference sequence). The chain's CDR3 is CASSPMAGRYNEQFF. CDR3 in DNA: TGTGCCAGCAGTCCGATGGCGGGGAGATACAATGAGCAGTTCTTC.

V is TRBV5-1 and J is TRBJ2-7; D not certain. The CDR3 is 14 residues long. Trimming removed 0 bases from V and 2 bases from J, with 9 bases in between. CDR1 is SGHRS and CDR2 is YFSETQ in the germline V gene. CDR3 in DNA: TGCGCCAGCAGCTTGGTAGTCTCCACCTACGAGCAGTACTTC. Residues: CASSLVVSTYEQYF.

The chain has TRBV21-1 and TRBJ2-7; the DNA was not compared with TRBD2, the D call given in the table. TRBV21-1 is deemed a pseudogene. The CDR3 is made up of 17 amino acids. The CDR3 loop reads CASSKGPAGSSIYEQYF. CDR3 bases: TGTGCCAGCAGCAAAGGACCAGCGGGCTCGTCGATTTACGAGCAGTACTTC.

The chain couples TRBV2 to TRBJ1-2; D is uncertain. The V end lost 4 bases, the J end lost 8 bases, and 14 bases lay between the germline ends. Germline V gene data show CDR1 as SNHLY and CDR2 as FYNNEI. This CDR3 contains 13 residues. The CDR3 nucleotides read TGTGCCAGCAGTGGGCTCAACCCAGGAGGCTACACCTTC. Translating gives CASSGLNPGGYTF.